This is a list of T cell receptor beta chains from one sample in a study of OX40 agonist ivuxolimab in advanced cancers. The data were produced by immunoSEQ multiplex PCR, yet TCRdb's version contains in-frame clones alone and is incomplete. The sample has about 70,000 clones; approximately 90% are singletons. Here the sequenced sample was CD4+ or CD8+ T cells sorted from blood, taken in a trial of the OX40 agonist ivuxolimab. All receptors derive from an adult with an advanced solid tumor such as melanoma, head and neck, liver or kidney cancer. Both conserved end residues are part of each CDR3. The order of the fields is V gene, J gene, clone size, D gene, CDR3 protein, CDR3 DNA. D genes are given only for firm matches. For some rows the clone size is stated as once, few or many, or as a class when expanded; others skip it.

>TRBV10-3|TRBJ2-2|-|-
CAISDRTANTGELFF
TGTGCCATCAGTGACCGAACAGCCAACACCGGGGAGCTGTTTTTT
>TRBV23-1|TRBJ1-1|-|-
CASSQSGELPRAFF
TGCGCCAGCAGTCAATCTGGGGAGCTGCCGAGGGCTTTCTTT
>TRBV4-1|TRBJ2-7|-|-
CASSAAASSYEQYF
TGCGCCAGCAGCGCGGCGGCAAGCTCCTACGAGCAGTACTTC
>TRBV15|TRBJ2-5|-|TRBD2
CATSRGTSGGFQETQYF
TGTGCCACCAGCAGGGGAACTAGCGGGGGCTTCCAAGAGACCCAGTACTTC
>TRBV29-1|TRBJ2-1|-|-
CSVPVFSYNEQFF
TGCAGCGTCCCGGTGTTCTCCTACAATGAGCAGTTCTTC
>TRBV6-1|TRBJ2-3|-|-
CASSATGTYADTQYF
TGTGCCAGCAGTGCAACCGGGACGTATGCAGATACGCAGTATTTT
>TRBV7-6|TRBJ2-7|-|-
CASSLWEENGAEQYF
TGTGCCAGCAGCTTGTGGGAAGAAAACGGAGCCGAGCAGTACTTC
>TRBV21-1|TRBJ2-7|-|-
CASSKEDSCSYEQYF
TGTGCCAGCAGCAAAGAGGACAGTTGCTCCTACGAGCAGTACTTC
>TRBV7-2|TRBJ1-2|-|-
CASSLRTVGNYGYTF
TGTGCCAGCAGCTTGAGGACAGTAGGCAACTATGGCTACACCTTC
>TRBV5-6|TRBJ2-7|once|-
CASSPTTHSTYEQYF
TGTGCCAGCAGCCCAACGACACACAGCACCTACGAGCAGTACTTC
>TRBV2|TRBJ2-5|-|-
CASSEALEGAGETQYF
TGTGCCAGCAGTGAAGCGCTTGAGGGGGCGGGGGAGACCCAGTACTTC
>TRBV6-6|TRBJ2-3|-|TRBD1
CASSYSQNRGWDTQYF
TGTGCCAGCAGTTACTCCCAGAACAGGGGATGGGATACGCAGTATTTT
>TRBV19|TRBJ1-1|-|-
CASSITRQRNTEAFF
TGTGCCAGTAGTATAACTCGGCAAAGGAACACTGAAGCTTTCTTT
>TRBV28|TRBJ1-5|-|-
CASRSRDGLNQPQHF
TGTGCCAGCAGGTCCCGGGACGGATTAAATCAGCCCCAGCATTTT
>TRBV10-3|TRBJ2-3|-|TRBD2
CAMSGAGGPDTQYF
TGTGCCATGTCTGGTGCGGGGGGGCCAGATACGCAGTATTTT
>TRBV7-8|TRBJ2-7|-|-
CASSFDSAGNEQYF
TGTGCCAGCAGCTTTGATAGCGCGGGGAATGAGCAGTACTTC
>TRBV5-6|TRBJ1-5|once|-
CASSLNRRGSNQPQHF
TGTGCCAGCAGCTTGAATCGCCGGGGGAGCAATCAGCCCCAGCATTTT
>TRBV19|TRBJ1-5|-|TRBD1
CASSIGTGAFNQPQHF
TGTGCCAGTAGTATCGGGACAGGGGCGTTCAATCAGCCCCAGCATTTT
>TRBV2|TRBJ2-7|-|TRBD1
CASSGYDRASPYEQYF
TGTGCCAGCAGTGGGTATGACAGGGCCTCCCCCTACGAGCAGTACTTC
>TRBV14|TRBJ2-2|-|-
CASSQNLGARDTGELFF
TGTGCCAGCAGCCAGAATCTGGGCGCCAGAGACACCGGGGAGCTGTTTTTT
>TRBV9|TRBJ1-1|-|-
CASSVVGGGTEAFF
TGTGCCAGCAGCGTAGTGGGGGGAGGGACTGAAGCTTTCTTT
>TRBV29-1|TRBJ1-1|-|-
CSVENRFEAFF
TGCAGCGTTGAAAACAGGTTTGAAGCTTTCTTT
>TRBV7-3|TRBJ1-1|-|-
CASSLGGDTEAFF
TGTGCCAGCAGCTTAGGAGGGGACACTGAAGCTTTCTTT
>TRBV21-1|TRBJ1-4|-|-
CASSKALKRGENEKLFF
TGTGCCAGCAGCAAAGCGCTTAAAAGGGGCGAGAATGAAAAACTGTTTTTT
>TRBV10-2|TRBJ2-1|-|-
CASSLTRNNEQFF
TGCGCCAGCAGTTTAACTAGAAACAATGAGCAGTTCTTC
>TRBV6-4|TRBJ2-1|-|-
CASSDTGGYNEQFF
TGTGCCAGCAGTGACACTGGGGGCTACAATGAGCAGTTCTTC
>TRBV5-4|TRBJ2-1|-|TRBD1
CASSSRDRGGEQFF
TGTGCCAGCAGTAGCCGGGACAGGGGGGGTGAGCAGTTCTTC
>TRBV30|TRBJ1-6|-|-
CAWSVATGAAYNSPLHF
TGTGCCTGGAGTGTAGCTACGGGGGCGGCCTATAATTCACCCCTCCACTTT
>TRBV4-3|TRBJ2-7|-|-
CASSPNWAGTYEQYF
TGCGCCAGCAGCCCGAATTGGGCGGGGACCTACGAGCAGTACTTC
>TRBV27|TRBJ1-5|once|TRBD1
CASSLLGGQFNQPQHF
TGTGCCAGCAGCTTGCTGGGGGGACAGTTCAATCAGCCCCAGCATTTT
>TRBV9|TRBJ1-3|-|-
CASSTSAGNTIYF
TGTGCCAGCAGCACAAGTGCTGGAAACACCATATATTTT
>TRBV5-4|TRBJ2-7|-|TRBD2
CASSFGGVYEQYF
TGTGCCAGCAGCTTCGGGGGGGTCTACGAGCAGTACTTC
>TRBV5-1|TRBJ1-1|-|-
CASSLLGFFGAFF
TGCGCCAGCAGCTTGTTGGGGTTTTTTGGAGCTTTCTTT
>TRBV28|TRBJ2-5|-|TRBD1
CASSLVGQGGQETQYF
TGTGCCAGCAGTTTGGTCGGACAGGGCGGGCAAGAGACCCAGTACTTC
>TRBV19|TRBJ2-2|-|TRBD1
CASSIPDRGTAGELFF
TGTGCCAGTAGTATACCTGACAGGGGGACCGCCGGGGAGCTGTTTTTT
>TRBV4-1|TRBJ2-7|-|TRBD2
CASSPQRDYLYEQYF
TGCGCCAGCAGCCCCCAGAGGGACTACCTCTACGAGCAGTACTTC
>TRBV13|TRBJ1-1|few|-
CASSWGNTEAFF
TGTGCCAGCAGCTGGGGGAACACTGAAGCTTTCTTT
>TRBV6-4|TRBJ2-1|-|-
CASSPGLGHNEQFF
TGTGCCAGCAGCCCCGGTCTAGGCCACAATGAGCAGTTCTTC
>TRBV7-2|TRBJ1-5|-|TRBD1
CASSRTGGSNQPQHF
TGTGCCAGCAGCCGGACAGGGGGGAGCAATCAGCCCCAGCATTTT
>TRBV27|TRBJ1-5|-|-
CASSLSGWVQPQHF
TGTGCCAGCAGTTTGTCAGGGTGGGTCCAGCCCCAGCATTTT
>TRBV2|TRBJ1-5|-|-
CASSDLGYQPQHF
TGTGCCAGCAGTGATTTGGGGTATCAGCCCCAGCATTTT
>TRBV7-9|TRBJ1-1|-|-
CASSLSTEAFF
TGTGCCAGCAGCTTGTCTACTGAAGCTTTCTTT
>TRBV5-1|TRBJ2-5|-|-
CASSLAQETQYF
TGCGCCAGCAGCTTGGCCCAAGAGACCCAGTACTTC
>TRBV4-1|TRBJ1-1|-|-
CASSQAGNTEAFF
TGCGCCAGCAGCCAAGCGGGGAACACTGAAGCTTTCTTT
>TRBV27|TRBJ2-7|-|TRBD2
CASSWTSGYEQYF
TGTGCCAGCAGCTGGACTAGCGGCTACGAGCAGTACTTC
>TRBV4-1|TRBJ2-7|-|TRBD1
CASSQNYRGPGSSYEQYF
TGCGCCAGCAGCCAAAATTACAGGGGGCCGGGGAGCTCCTACGAGCAGTACTTC
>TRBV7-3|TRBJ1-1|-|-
CASSLTVREVPSPAFF
TGTGCCAGCAGCTTAACGGTGAGGGAGGTCCCCTCCCCAGCTTTCTTT
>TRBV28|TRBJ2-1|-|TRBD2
CASSSLSSGYNEQFF
TGTGCCAGCAGTTCCCTGTCTAGCGGCTACAATGAGCAGTTCTTC
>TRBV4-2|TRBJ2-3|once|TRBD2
CASSRLAGGADTQYF
TGTGCCAGCAGCCGACTAGCGGGCGGGGCAGATACGCAGTATTTT
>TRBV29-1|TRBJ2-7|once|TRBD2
CSVDTSGGFGSYEQYF
TGCAGCGTTGACACTAGCGGGGGATTCGGCTCCTACGAGCAGTACTTC
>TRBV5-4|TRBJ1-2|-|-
CASSLMGGGYGYTF
TGTGCCAGCAGCTTGATGGGGGGCGGTTATGGCTACACCTTC
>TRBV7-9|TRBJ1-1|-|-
CASRAGTAPLAFF
TGTGCCAGCAGGGCCGGGACCGCGCCTCTGGCTTTCTTT
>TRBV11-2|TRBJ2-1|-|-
CASSNPGLQGNEQFF
TGTGCCAGCAGCAACCCGGGTCTTCAGGGCAATGAGCAGTTCTTC
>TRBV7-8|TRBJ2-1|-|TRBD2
CASTPPGGVRNEQFF
TGTGCCAGCACCCCCCCCGGGGGGGTGAGGAATGAGCAGTTCTTC
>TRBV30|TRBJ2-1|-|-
CAWSVGGGEQFF
TGTGCCTGGAGTGTAGGGGGGGGTGAGCAGTTCTTC
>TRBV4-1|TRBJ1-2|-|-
CASSQMRQAPNYGYTF
TGCGCCAGCAGCCAAATGAGACAAGCGCCTAACTATGGCTACACCTTC
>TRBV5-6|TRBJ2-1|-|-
CASSLEGDYTYNEQFF
TGTGCCAGCAGCTTGGAAGGAGATTATACCTACAATGAGCAGTTCTTC